The clone carrying this T cell receptor (beta chain) has only a few counts. Its antigen is unidentified. The CDR3 runs 15 residues. Germline V gene lookup returns CDR1 MNHEY and CDR2 SVGAGI. Trimming took 6 bases from V and 0 from J, leaving 12 bases between them. The sample comes from a study of shared clonotypes between healthy human individuals. Study background: For every donor, three CD4 naive, three CD4 memory, two CD8 naive and one CD8 memory plates were used. General observations from the study: In contrast to clonotypes shared by all four donors, non-shared clonotypes had lower generation probabilities.

Sequencing was performed with immunoSEQ multiplex PCR; in TCRdb, only in-frame clones are kept and a portion is missing. The data show about 1 million clones, under 80% seen once. The chain recombines TRBV6-5 with TRBJ2-4; D possibly uses TRBD1 or TRBD2 (5 bases each). Input material: memory CD4+ T cells sorted from blood. Subset indicated: CD45RA-negative fraction. This clonotype was obtained from a young man in good health. The CDR3 sequence is CASRPGPLAKNIQYF. The CDR3 DNA reads as TGTGCCAGCAGACCGGGACCTTTAGCCAAAAACATTCAGTACTTC.